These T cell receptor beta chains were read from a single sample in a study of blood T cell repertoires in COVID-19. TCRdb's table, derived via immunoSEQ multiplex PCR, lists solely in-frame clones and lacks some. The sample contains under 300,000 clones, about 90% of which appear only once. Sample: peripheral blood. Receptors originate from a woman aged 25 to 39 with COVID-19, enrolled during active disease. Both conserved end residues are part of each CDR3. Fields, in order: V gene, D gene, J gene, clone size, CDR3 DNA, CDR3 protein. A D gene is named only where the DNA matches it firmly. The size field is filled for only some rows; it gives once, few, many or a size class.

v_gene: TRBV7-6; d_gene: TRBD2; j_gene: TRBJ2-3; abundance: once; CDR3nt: TGTGCCAGCAGCTCCCGGACTAGCGGGGGCCTCACAGATACGCAGTATTTT; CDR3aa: CASSSRTSGGLTDTQYF
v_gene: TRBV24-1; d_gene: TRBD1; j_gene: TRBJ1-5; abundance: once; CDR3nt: TGTGCCACCAGGGGGACAGGCGCCGATCAGCCCCAGCATTTT; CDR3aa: CATRGTGADQPQHF
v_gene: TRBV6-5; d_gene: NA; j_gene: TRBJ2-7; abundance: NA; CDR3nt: TGTGCCAGCAGACGGGTCTCAACCGCGTACGAGCAGTACTTC; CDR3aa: CASRRVSTAYEQYF
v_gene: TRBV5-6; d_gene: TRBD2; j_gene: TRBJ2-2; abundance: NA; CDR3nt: TGTGCCAGCAGCCTGGGAGGTCGAGCGGGAACCGGGGAGCTGTTTTTT; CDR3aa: CASSLGGRAGTGELFF
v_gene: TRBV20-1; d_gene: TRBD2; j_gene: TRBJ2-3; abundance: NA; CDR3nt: TGCAGTGCTAGTCGAATACCGGGACTAGCATCGGATACGCAGTATTTT; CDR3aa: CSASRIPGLASDTQYF
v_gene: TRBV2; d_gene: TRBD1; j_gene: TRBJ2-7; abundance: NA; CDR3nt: TGTGCCAGCAGTGAAGCGCAGGACAGGGGATACGAGCAGTACTTC; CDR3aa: CASSEAQDRGYEQYF
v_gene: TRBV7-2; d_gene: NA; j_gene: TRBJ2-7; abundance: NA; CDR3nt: TGTGCCAGCAGCTTAGCGCGTGCAAGCCCCTACGAGCAGTACTTC; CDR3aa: CASSLARASPYEQYF
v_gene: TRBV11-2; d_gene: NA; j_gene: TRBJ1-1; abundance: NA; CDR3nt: TGTGCCAGCAGCTTAGATCGTGGAGGGAGAGCTTTCTTT; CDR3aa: CASSLDRGGRAFF
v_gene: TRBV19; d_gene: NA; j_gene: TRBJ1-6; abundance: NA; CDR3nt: TGTGCCAGTAAAACTCTCGGGAATTCACCCCTCCACTTT; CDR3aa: CASKTLGNSPLHF
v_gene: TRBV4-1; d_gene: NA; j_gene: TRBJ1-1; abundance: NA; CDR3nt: TGCGCCAGCAGCCAAGAATGGCCCCAGGGGATGAACACTGAAGCTTTCTTT; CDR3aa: CASSQEWPQGMNTEAFF
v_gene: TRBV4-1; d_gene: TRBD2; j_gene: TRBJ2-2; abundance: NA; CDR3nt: TGCGCCAGCAGCCAAGAAGGGTATAGCGGGGGGGAGAACACCGGGGAGCTGTTTTTT; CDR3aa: CASSQEGYSGGENTGELFF
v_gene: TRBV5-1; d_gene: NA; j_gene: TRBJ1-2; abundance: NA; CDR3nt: TGCGCCAGCAGCTTCTATCGGGGTCCCTATGGCTACACCTTC; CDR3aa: CASSFYRGPYGYTF
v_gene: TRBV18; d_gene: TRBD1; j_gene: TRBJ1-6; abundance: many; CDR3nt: TGTGCCAGCTCACCAATAGCGTCAGGGGGAAATTCACCCCTCCACTTT; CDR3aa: CASSPIASGGNSPLHF
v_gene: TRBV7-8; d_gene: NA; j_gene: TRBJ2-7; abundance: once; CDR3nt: TGTGCCAGCAGCCACCCCGGACAGTACTACGAGCAGTACTTC; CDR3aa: CASSHPGQYYEQYF
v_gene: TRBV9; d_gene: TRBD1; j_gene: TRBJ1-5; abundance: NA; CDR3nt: TGTGCCAGCAGCGCAACAGGGGGTCATCAGCCCCAGCATTTT; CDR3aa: CASSATGGHQPQHF
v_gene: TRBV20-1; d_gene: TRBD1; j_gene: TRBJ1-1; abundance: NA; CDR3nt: TGCAGTGCTAGTAAACCCAGGACAGGGGAATTGAACGCTTTCTTT; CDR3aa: CSASKPRTGELNAFF
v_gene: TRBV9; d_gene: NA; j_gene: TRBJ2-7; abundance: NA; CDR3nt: TGTGCCAGCAGCGTCTTCCGGGACACGGATTACGAGCAGTACTTC; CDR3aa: CASSVFRDTDYEQYF
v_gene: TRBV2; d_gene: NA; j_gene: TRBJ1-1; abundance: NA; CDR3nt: TGTGCCAGCGAGGAGTGGAACACTGAAGCTTTCTTT; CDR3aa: CASEEWNTEAFF
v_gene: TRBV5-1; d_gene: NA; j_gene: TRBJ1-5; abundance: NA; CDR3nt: TGCGCCAGCAGCTTGGGGCAGGGCAGACAGCCCCAGCATTTT; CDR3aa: CASSLGQGRQPQHF
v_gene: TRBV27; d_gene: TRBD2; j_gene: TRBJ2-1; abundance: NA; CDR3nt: TGTGCCAGCATAGCGGGGGACAATGAGCAGTTCTTC; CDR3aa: CASIAGDNEQFF
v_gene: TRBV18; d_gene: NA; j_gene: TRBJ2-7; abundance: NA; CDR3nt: TGTGCCAGCTCACCGCCGTCGGCCTACGAGCAGTACTTC; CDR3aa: CASSPPSAYEQYF
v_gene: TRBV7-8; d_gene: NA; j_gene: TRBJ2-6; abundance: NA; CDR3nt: TGTGCCAGCAGCGAGCGGGCAGGGACTGGGGCCAACGTCCTGACTTTC; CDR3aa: CASSERAGTGANVLTF
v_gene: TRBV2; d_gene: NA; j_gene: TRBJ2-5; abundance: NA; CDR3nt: TGTGCCAGCAGTGAGAAGCCCCGAGGCCAAGAGACCCAGTACTTC; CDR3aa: CASSEKPRGQETQYF
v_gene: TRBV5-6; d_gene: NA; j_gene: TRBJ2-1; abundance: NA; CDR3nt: TGTGCCAGCAGCTTGCTTGGGTCCGGGGGGCAGACTGAGCAGTTCTTC; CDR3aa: CASSLLGSGGQTEQFF
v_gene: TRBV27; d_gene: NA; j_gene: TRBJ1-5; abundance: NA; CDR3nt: TGTGCCAGCAGTTTATACTCAGGGGACCAGCCCCAGCATTTT; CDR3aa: CASSLYSGDQPQHF
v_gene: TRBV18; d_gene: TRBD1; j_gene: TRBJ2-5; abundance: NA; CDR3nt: TGTGCCAGCTCAACAGGGGTGAAAGAGACCCAGTACTTC; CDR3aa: CASSTGVKETQYF
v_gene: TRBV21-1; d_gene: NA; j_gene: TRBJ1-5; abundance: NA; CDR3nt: TGTGCCAGCAGCAAAAGGGGGAAGACAGGGGGCCTTAAGAATCAGCCCCAGCATTTT; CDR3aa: CASSKRGKTGGLKNQPQHF
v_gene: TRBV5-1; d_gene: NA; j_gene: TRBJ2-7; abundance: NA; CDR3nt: TGCGCCAGCAGCTTGGTACTTACTAGTCGGGGCGAGCAGTACTTC; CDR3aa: CASSLVLTSRGEQYF
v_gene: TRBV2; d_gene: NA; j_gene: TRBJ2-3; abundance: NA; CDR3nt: TGTGCCAGCAGTCGGCCCCAAATACAGGCAGATACGCAGTATTTT; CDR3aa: CASSRPQIQADTQYF
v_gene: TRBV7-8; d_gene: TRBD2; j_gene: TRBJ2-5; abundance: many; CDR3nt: TGTGCCAGCAGCGCGCCAACTAGCGGGGGGGCAGAGACCCAGTACTTC; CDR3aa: CASSAPTSGGAETQYF
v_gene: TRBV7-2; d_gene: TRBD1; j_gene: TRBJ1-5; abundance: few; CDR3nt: TGTGCCAGCAGCTTCAGGGGGCAGCCCCAGCATTTT; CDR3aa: CASSFRGQPQHF
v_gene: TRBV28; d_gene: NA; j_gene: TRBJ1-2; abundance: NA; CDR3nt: TGTGCCAGCAGTTTATCGGGGGGTTCCTACTATGGCTACACCTTC; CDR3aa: CASSLSGGSYYGYTF
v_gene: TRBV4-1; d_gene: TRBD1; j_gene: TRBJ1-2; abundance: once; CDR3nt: TGCGCCAGCAGCCAAGATCAGCGGACAGGCAGGCACTATGGCTACACCTTC; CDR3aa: CASSQDQRTGRHYGYTF
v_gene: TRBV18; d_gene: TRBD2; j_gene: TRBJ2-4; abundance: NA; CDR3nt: TGTGCCAGCTCACACGATTTACCTAGCGGGGGTAAAAACATTCAGTACTTC; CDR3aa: CASSHDLPSGGKNIQYF
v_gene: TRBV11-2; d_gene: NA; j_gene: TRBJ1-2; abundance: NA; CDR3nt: TGTGCCAGCCACTACGGGAACTATGGCTACACCTTC; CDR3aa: CASHYGNYGYTF
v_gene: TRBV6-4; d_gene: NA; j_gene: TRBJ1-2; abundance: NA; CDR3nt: TGTGCCAGCAGCGCCGAGGGCTCGGGTGGCTACACCTTC; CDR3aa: CASSAEGSGGYTF
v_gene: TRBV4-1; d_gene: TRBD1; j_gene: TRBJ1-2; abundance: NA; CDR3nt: TGCGCCAGCAGCCAAGAATATTGGCAACAGGGGGTCTATGGCTACACCTTC; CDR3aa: CASSQEYWQQGVYGYTF
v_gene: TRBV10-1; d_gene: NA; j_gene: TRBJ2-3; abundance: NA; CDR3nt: TGCGCCAGCAGTGACTGGGGACTCCGAGGCACAGATACGCAGTATTTT; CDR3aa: CASSDWGLRGTDTQYF
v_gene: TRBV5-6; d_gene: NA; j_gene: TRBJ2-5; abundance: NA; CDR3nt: TGTGCCAGCAGCTTACGCGGGAAAGAGACCCAGTACTTC; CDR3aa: CASSLRGKETQYF
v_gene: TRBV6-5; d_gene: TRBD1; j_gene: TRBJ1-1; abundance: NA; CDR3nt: TGTGCCAGCACCCCTGGAACAGGGGGCTTCGGAGCTTTCTTT; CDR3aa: CASTPGTGGFGAFF
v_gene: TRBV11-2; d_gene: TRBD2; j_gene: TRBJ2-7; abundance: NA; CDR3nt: TGTGCCAGCAGCCCGACTAGCGGTGTCGCCTACGAGCAGTACTTC; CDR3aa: CASSPTSGVAYEQYF
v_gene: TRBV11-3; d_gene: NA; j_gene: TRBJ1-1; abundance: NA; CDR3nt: TGTGCCAGCAGCTTTCAGTCGGGGACTGAAGCTTTCTTT; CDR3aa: CASSFQSGTEAFF